This passage covers 11 T cell receptor beta chains from one sample sequenced in a study of cytomegalovirus exposure and HLA in healthy donors. The table came from immunoSEQ multiplex PCR; TCRdb's copy has only in-frame clones and leaves some out. The repertoire holds over 150,000 clones, with 75% to 90% as singletons. The sample was PBMCs. These receptors all stem from a young man in good health and CMV-seropositive.

This chain joins TRBV20-1 and TRBJ2-1, with no clear D. The CDR3 runs to 10 residues. The germline CDR1 and CDR2 sequences are DFQATT and SNEGSKA (reference sequence). V lost 5 bases to trimming and J lost 6 bases, with 5 bases between them. The CDR3 loop is CSAVGNEQFF. Written as DNA, the CDR3 is TGCAGTGCTGTCGGCAATGAGCAGTTCTTC.

V usage is TRBV27 and J usage is TRBJ2-7, with a possible D match to TRBD1 (5 bases). Germline V lookup: CDR1 MNHEY, CDR2 SMNVEV (reference sequence). CDR3 length equals 14 residues. V lost 3 bases and J lost 2, with 11 bases in between. CDR3 in amino acids: CASSFAGHTYEQYF. As DNA, the CDR3 is TGTGCCAGCAGTTTTGCTGGACACACCTACGAGCAGTACTTC.

V is TRBV9 and J is TRBJ2-5; D is unclear. CDR3 length: 15 amino acids. Germline V gene sequence: CDR1 SGDLS, CDR2 YYNGEE. V lost 0 bases to trimming and J lost 5 bases, with 14 bases between them. The CDR3 region has the DNA TGTGCCAGCAGCGTAGGCCAGGTCTTTCGCGAGACCCAGTACTTC. As protein: CASSVGQVFRETQYF.

The genes are TRBV10-1 and TRBJ1-6; 10 nucleotides match TRBD1. CDR1 is WNHNN and CDR2 is SYGVQD in the germline V gene (reference sequence). V lost 6 bases and J lost 8; bases outside the gene matches: 4. This CDR3 comprises 14 residues. CDR3 sequence (DNA): TGCGCCAGCAGACCCGGACAGGGGGATTCACCCCTCCACTTT. Translating gives CASRPGQGDSPLHF.

The gene calls are TRBV7-9 and TRBJ2-1; 7 nucleotides agree with TRBD1. V trimming: 9 bases; J trimming: 6 bases; junction bases outside the gene matches: 8. The V gene's germline CDR1 is SEHNR and CDR2 FQNEAQ (reference sequence). This CDR3 region has 13 residues. CDR3 sequence reads: CASRDSGSNEQFF. The CDR3 coding sequence is TGTGCCAGTCGGGACAGCGGTTCCAATGAGCAGTTCTTC.

This chain links TRBV19 with TRBJ2-7, with 7 bases matching TRBD1. J gave up 3 bases and V 3 bases, and 2 bases lay outside the gene matches. The CDR3 runs 13 residues. Germline V gene lookup returns CDR1 LNHDA and CDR2 SQIVND (reference sequence). The CDR3 DNA reads TGTGCCAGTAGTATTGACAGGGACTACGAGCAGTACTTC. Translated: CASSIDRDYEQYF.

The chain recombines TRBV2 with TRBJ1-2; unclear D gene. This CDR3 spans 13 amino acids. Germline-derived CDR1 and CDR2 are SNHLY and FYNNEI. The V end was cut by 4 bases, the J end by 7 bases, with 13 bases between. CDR3 DNA sequence: TGTGCCAGCAGTGGGGTGGATCTAGGTGGCTACACCTTC. This translates into CASSGVDLGGYTF. Full variable domain (rest looked up from reference TRBV2 and TRBJ1-2): EPEVTQTPSHQVTQMGQEVILRCVPISNHLYFYWYRQILGQKVEFLVSFYNNEISEKSEIFDDQFSVERPDGSNFTLKIRSTKLEDSAMYFCASSGVDLGGYTFGSGTRLTVV.

The sample holds a few counts of this clone. The rearrangement links TRBV6-1 to TRBJ1-1; TRBD1 agrees at 7 bases. The CDR3 has 14 residues. J was trimmed by 1 base and V by 5 bases; bases with no gene match: 4. Per germline, CDR1 MNHNS and CDR2 SASEGT. In DNA form, the CDR3 reads TGTGCCAGCAGTCGACAGGGAGGGAACACTGAAGCTTTCTTT. Translating gives CASSRQGGNTEAFF.

This clone was seen only once. This chain joins TRBV4-3 and TRBJ2-7; D remains ambiguous. This CDR3 spans 16 amino acids. Trimming removed 0 bases from V and 1 base from J, with 13 bases in between. Looked up from germline, CDR1 is LGHNA and CDR2 is YSLEER. CDR3 DNA: TGCGCCAGCAGCCAAGATACCAGCGCGAATTCCTACGAGCAGTACTTC. Residues: CASSQDTSANSYEQYF.

J is TRBJ2-1 and V is TRBV9; D not resolved. V was pared by 0 bases and J by 1 base, with 11 bases between. The length of the CDR3 is 16 residues. Germline CDR1 reads SGDLS; CDR2 reads YYNGEE. CDR3 nucleotides: TGTGCCAGCAGCGTAGAGATGGGCCCGTCCTACAATGAGCAGTTCTTC. Translation gives CASSVEMGPSYNEQFF.

The chain is built from TRBV11-2 and TRBJ2-2; 12 bases line up with TRBD2. Germline V gene sequence: CDR1 SGHAT, CDR2 FQNNGV. V lost 4 bases, J lost 6 bases, and 3 bases stayed unmatched. The CDR3 is made up of 15 amino acids. CDR3 DNA sequence: TGTGCCAGCAGCTCCCTAGCGGGGGGGTCCGGGGAGCTGTTTTTT. It codes for CASSSLAGGSGELFF.